The 6 T cell receptor beta chains listed next were all sequenced from one sample in a study of blood T cells in healthy people across ages. For the second PCR, which ran for about 6 to 12 cycles, a sample-barcoded 5' primer and a J-beta primer mix were used. A single record per CDR3 protein comes from TCRdb applying MiXCR to the 5' RACE reads. The sample shows about 1.5 million distinct CDR3 sequences, 35% to 45% of them seen only once. Sequences were obtained from blood. All receptors derive from a woman younger than 35 in good health.

The V gene is TRBV28, the J gene TRBJ2-7; D is uncertain. This CDR3 spans 13 amino acids. The germline gives CDR1 MDHEN, CDR2 SYDVKM. Between the trimmed V and J ends, which lost 4 bases and 1 base, there was a span of 8 bases. CDR3 region: CASSSWGSYEQYF. DNA of the CDR3: TGTGCCAGCAGTTCCTGGGGTTCCTACGAGCAGTACTTC.

This clonotype was counted a few times. This rearrangement joins TRBV6-5 to TRBJ1-2; 8 nucleotides agree with TRBD1. Losses at the gene ends were 5 bases for V and 7 bases for J; bases not matched to a gene: 12. Germline assignment: CDR1 MNHEY and CDR2 SVGAGI. The CDR3 consists of 15 residues. This CDR3 is CASSKEDRAAAGYTF. CDR3 nucleotide sequence: TGTGCCAGCAGTAAAGAGGACAGGGCGGCGGCTGGCTACACCTTC.

The chain joins TRBV27 to TRBJ1-2, with 8 positions matching TRBD1. V shed 5 bases and J 2 bases; nucleotides not matched to a gene: 13. Germline V lookup: CDR1 MNHEY, CDR2 SMNVEV (reference sequence). CDR3 length: 17 amino acids. The CDR3 is CASSPYPAGGANYGYTF. The CDR3 coding sequence is TGTGCCAGCAGTCCGTATCCCGCAGGGGGCGCGAACTATGGCTACACCTTC.

This clonotype came up many times. The CDR3 spells CASSSGNYGYTF. The CDR3 DNA reads as TGTGCCAGCAGCTCCGGCAACTATGGCTACACCTTC. The chain joins TRBV28 to TRBJ1-2, with unresolved D. Germline CDR1 and CDR2: MDHEN and SYDVKM. This CDR3 contains 12 residues. V was clipped by 6 bases and J by 2 bases, with 7 bases between them.

The genes are TRBV29-1 and TRBJ2-4; D may be TRBD1 or TRBD2 (5 bases each). V dropped 5 bases and J dropped 13 bases, with 24 bases sitting between them. This CDR3 has 14 residues. Germline assignment: CDR1 SQVTM and CDR2 ANQGSEA. Here the CDR3 reads CSVSEGRTVGEQYF. The CDR3 DNA follows: TGCAGCGTTAGTGAGGGGCGGACGGTCGGGGAGCAGTACTTC. The whole variable domain, remainder taken from reference TRBV29-1 and TRBJ2-4, is SAVISQKPSRDICQRGTSLTIQCQVDSQVTMMFWYRQQPGQSLTLIATANQGSEATYESGFVIDKFPISRPNLTFSTLTVSNMSPEDSSIYLCSVSEGRTVGEQYFGAGTRLSVL.

This clonotype was counted a few times. This rearrangement joins TRBV20-1 to TRBJ1-1; unclear D gene. The germline V gene encodes CDR1 DFQATT and CDR2 SNEGSKA (reference sequence). This CDR3 is built from 11 residues. The CDR3 DNA reads TGCAGGGTGGAGTTAGGCACTGAAGCTTTCTTT. Its translation: CRVELGTEAFF.